One and the same sample provided the 14 T cell receptor beta chains below, sequenced in a study of regulatory T cells in long-lasting Graves disease. To make TCR beta libraries, researchers used iRepertoire HTBI primers and Arm-PCR of CDR3 regions. TCRdb ran MiXCR on the multiplex PCR reads and lists one entry per CDR3 protein. The profile covers hundreds of thousands of distinct CDR3 sequences, with 15% to 20% appearing a single time and roughly 25% taken by the ten largest. The time point denotes: newly diagnosed GD, antithyroid drugs for less than 3 months. Making the TCR library involved RNA that had been extracted from PBMCs. This same sample was also taken into another study, of T cells in Graves' hyperthyroidism and ophthalmopathy.

The sequencing here drew on peripheral blood mononuclear cells (PBMCs), taken at new diagnosis, from a patient treated with antithyroid drugs. The receptors come from a woman aged 40-65 years with Graves disease.

The CDR3 DNA reads TGTGCCAGCAGCCGTAGCCCCTCCGGGACAGGACCTGGAAACACCATATATTTT. Translated, it gives CASSRSPSGTGPGNTIYF. The V and J genes are TRBV7-2 and TRBJ1-3; 8 bases fit TRBD1. The length of the CDR3 is 18 residues. V lost 5 bases, J lost 2 bases, and 14 bases stayed unmatched. CDR1 and CDR2 (germline): SGHTA, FQGNSA.

The chain couples TRBV19 to TRBJ1-4; unclear D gene. V lost 9 bases and J lost 0, with 8 bases in between. This CDR3 comprises 13 residues. Germline V CDR1 and CDR2: LNHDA, SQIVND (reference sequence). The CDR3 reads CASAVATNEKLFF. The CDR3 DNA sequence: TGTGCCAGCGCGGTTGCAACTAATGAAAAACTGTTTTTT.

This clonotype was recorded many times. The V call is TRBV28, the J call TRBJ1-6; D unclear. The CDR3 has 14 amino acids. Trimming removed 4 bases at V and 7 bases at J, with 11 bases between. Germline V lookup: CDR1 MDHEN, CDR2 SYDVKM. The chain's CDR3 is CASSSGLYNSPLHF. The DNA for the CDR3 is TGTGCCAGCAGTTCTGGACTGTACAATTCACCCCTCCACTTT. The full variable domain, rest sourced from reference TRBV28 and TRBJ1-6, is DVKVTQSSRYLVKRTGEKVFLECVQDMDHENMFWYRQDPGLGLRLIYFSYDVKMKEKGDIPEGYSVSREKKERFSLILESASTNQTSMYLCASSSGLYNSPLHFGNGTRLTVT.

This rearrangement joins TRBV6-1 to TRBJ1-2; D is undetermined. CDR3 length: 15 residues. Per germline, CDR1 MNHNS and CDR2 SASEGT. The ends were cut back, 6 bases at V and 6 bases at J, with 20 bases in the middle. The CDR3 is CASRHDQISVHGYTF. DNA of the CDR3: TGTGCCAGCAGGCACGATCAAATTTCTGTTCATGGCTACACCTTC.

This clonotype came up a few times. The chain joins TRBV11-2 to TRBJ1-3; D not resolved. The CDR3 has 15 amino acids. Germline CDR1 SGHAT, CDR2 FQNNGV. Trimming pared 0 bases from V and 2 bases from J, leaving 8 bases between. The CDR3 here is CASSLELGPGNTIYF. The CDR3 coding sequence is TGTGCCAGCAGCTTAGAACTAGGGCCTGGAAACACCATATATTTT.

This clonotype was observed a handful of times. The chain recombines TRBV28 with TRBJ1-1; no firm D call. Germline assignment: CDR1 MDHEN and CDR2 SYDVKM. Trimming shortened V by 6 bases and J by 6 bases, and 11 bases separated the two germline ends. The CDR3 has 12 residues. Here the CDR3 reads CASSADLSEAFF. CDR3 DNA sequence: TGTGCCAGCAGCGCGGACTTATCTGAAGCTTTCTTT. Combining the CDR3 with reference TRBV28 and TRBJ1-1 gives the whole variable domain DVKVTQSSRYLVKRTGEKVFLECVQDMDHENMFWYRQDPGLGLRLIYFSYDVKMKEKGDIPEGYSVSREKKERFSLILESASTNQTSMYLCASSADLSEAFFGQGTRLTVV.

Only a few counts were recorded for this clonotype. The chain employs TRBV7-3 and TRBJ2-1; D remains unclear. From germline, CDR1 is SGHTA and CDR2 FQGTGA. The CDR3 loop spans 16 amino acids. V was trimmed by 5 bases and J by 10 bases, leaving 24 bases between them. This chain's CDR3 is CASSPPATGQKGEQFF. The CDR3 DNA follows: TGTGCCAGCAGCCCTCCGGCGACGGGCCAAAAAGGCGAGCAGTTCTTC. Full variable domain (rest looked up from reference TRBV7-3 and TRBJ2-1): GAGVSQTPSNKVTEKGKYVELRCDPISGHTALYWYRQSLGQGPEFLIYFQGTGAADDSGLPNDRFFAVRPEGSVSTLKIQRTERGDSAVYLCASSPPATGQKGEQFFGPGTRLTVL.

The gene calls are TRBV3-1 and TRBJ1-1, with D perhaps TRBD1 (5 bases). Trimming stripped 0 bases from V and 3 bases from J, with 11 bases between. Germline V CDR1 and CDR2: LGHDT, YNNKEL (reference sequence). The CDR3 sequence is 15 residues long. The CDR3 here is CASSQDGRGDTEAFF. CDR3 sequence (DNA): TGTGCCAGCAGCCAAGATGGACGGGGGGACACTGAAGCTTTCTTT.

There are many counts of this clonotype. The genes are TRBV27 and TRBJ2-5; D is possibly TRBD2 (6 bases). Germline V gene sequence: CDR1 MNHEY, CDR2 SMNVEV (reference sequence). Trimming cost V 0 bases and J 5 bases, with 13 bases left between them. The CDR3 consists of 15 residues. DNA for the CDR3: TGTGCCAGCAGTTTATCGCTCGGGGGAGGTGAGACCCAGTACTTC. Amino acid sequence: CASSLSLGGGETQYF.

The V gene is TRBV7-9, the J gene TRBJ2-6; weak D call: TRBD1 (6 bases). Per germline, CDR1 SEHNR and CDR2 FQNEAQ (reference sequence). This CDR3 has 15 residues. The V gene lost 5 bases and the J gene lost 4 bases, with 12 bases spanning the gap. The chain's CDR3 is CASSTQGWGANVLTF. CDR3 sequence (DNA): TGTGCCAGCAGCACCCAGGGGTGGGGGGCCAACGTCCTGACTTTC. Full variable domain (remainder filled in from reference TRBV7-9 and TRBJ2-6): DTGVSQNPRHKITKRGQNVTFRCDPISEHNRLYWYRQTLGQGPEFLTYFQNEAQLEKSRLLSDRFSAERPKGSFSTLEIQRTEQGDSAMYLCASSTQGWGANVLTFGAGSRLTVL.

This clonotype was observed many times. J is TRBJ2-2 and V is TRBV30, with D perhaps assigned TRBD1 or TRBD2 (5 bases each). V was clipped by 8 bases and J by 7 bases, with 14 bases between them. The CDR3 has 12 amino acids. Germline CDR1 is GTSNPN and CDR2 is SVGIG (reference sequence). CDR3 in amino acids: CALRGGGGELFF. CDR3 in DNA: TGTGCCCTGAGGGGCGGCGGCGGGGAGCTGTTTTTT.

In regard to this clonotype: Germline and junction disagree at one end, which may indicate a read error. The rearrangement uses TRBV30 and TRBJ1-1; D not certain. The CDR3 consists of 13 residues. Germline CDR1 is GTSNPN and CDR2 is SVGIG (reference sequence). CDR3 loop: CARSPPGGTEAFF. CDR3 DNA: TGTGCCCGGAGTCCGCCCGGCGGGACTGAAGCTTTCTTT.

At least ten counts were recorded for this clonotype. The genes are TRBV19 and TRBJ1-5; possibly TRBD1 for D (6 bases). V was cut by 6 bases and J by 3 bases, with 18 bases left in between. CDR1 LNHDA and CDR2 SQIVND come from the germline V gene (reference sequence). The length of the CDR3 is 16 residues. The CDR3 sequence is CASRTQGRGTNQPQHF. The CDR3 nucleotides are TGTGCCAGTAGAACTCAGGGAAGGGGGACCAATCAGCCCCAGCATTTT. Filled out from reference TRBV19 and TRBJ1-5, the complete variable domain reads DGGITQSPKYLFRKEGQNVTLSCEQNLNHDAMYWYRQDPGQGLRLIYYSQIVNDFQKGDIAEGYSVSREKKESFPLTVTSAQKNPTAFYLCASRTQGRGTNQPQHFGDGTRLSIL.

This clonotype has a handful of counts. The chain is built from TRBV5-1 and TRBJ2-6; D remains ambiguous. Per germline, CDR1 SGHRS and CDR2 YFSETQ. V lost 4 bases and J lost 0, with 14 bases in between. The CDR3 sequence is 17 residues long. This CDR3 reads CASSGVGYSSGANVLTF. CDR3 bases: TGCGCCAGCAGCGGTGTGGGTTACAGCTCTGGGGCCAACGTCCTGACTTTC.